Listed here is a single TCR beta chain. What it binds is not known. The germline gene is not matched at one end of the junction; a read error may be the cause. TCR beta libraries were prepared from cDNA with unique molecular identifiers. Researchers reported roughly 510,000 cDNA molecules coming from approximately 0.91 to 9.4 million T cells. MiXCR, run by TCRdb on the PCR reads, gives a single entry per CDR3 protein. The sample includes about 810,000 distinct CDR3 sequences, approximately 53% seen only once; the top ten take about 4.5%. This sample was taken from a study of post-analysis software for immune sequencing data. In the study overall: Disease trajectories encompassed relapsing-remitting, secondary progressive and progressive-relapsing multiple sclerosis.

Study-level points and caveats: Clustering by F measure revealed strong co-clustering among samples prepared together in one batch. Controls significantly exceeded multiple sclerosis patients in normalized Chao1 diversity.

The sequencing input was blood. The receptor was isolated from a girl aged 5 to 17 with multiple sclerosis.

Written as DNA, the CDR3 is TGTGCCCGCAGCTCTAGCGGGAGGTGGAGCATTCAGTACTTC. Translating it yields CARSSSGRWSIQYF. This chain joins TRBV7-2 and TRBJ2-4, with 11 bases that match TRBD2. CDR1 SGHTA and CDR2 FQGNSA come from the germline V gene. The CDR3 consists of 14 residues.